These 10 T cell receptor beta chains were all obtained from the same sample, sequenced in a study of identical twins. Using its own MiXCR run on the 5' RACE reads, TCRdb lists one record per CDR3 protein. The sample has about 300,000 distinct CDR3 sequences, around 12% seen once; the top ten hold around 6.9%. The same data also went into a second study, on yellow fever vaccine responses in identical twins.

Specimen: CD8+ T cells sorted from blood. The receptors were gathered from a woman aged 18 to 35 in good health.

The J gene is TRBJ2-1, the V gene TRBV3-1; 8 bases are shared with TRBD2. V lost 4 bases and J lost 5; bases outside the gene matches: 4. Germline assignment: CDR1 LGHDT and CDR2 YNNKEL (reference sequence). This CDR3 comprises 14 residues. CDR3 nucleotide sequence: TGTGCCAGCAGCCGGGGACTAGTAGACAATGAGCAGTTCTTC. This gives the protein CASSRGLVDNEQFF.

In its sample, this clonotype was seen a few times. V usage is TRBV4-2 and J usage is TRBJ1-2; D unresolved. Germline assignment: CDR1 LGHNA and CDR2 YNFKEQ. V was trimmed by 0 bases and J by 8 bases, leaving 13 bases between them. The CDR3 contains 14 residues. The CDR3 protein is CASSQEEGFWGYTF. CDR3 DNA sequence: TGTGCCAGCAGCCAAGAGGAAGGATTCTGGGGCTACACCTTC.

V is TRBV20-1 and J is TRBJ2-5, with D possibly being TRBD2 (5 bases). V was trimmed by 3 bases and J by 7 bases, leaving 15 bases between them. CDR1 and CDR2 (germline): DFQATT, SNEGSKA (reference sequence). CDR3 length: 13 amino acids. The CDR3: CSASDREPGTQYF. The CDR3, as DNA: TGCAGTGCTAGTGACCGGGAACCCGGGACCCAGTACTTC.

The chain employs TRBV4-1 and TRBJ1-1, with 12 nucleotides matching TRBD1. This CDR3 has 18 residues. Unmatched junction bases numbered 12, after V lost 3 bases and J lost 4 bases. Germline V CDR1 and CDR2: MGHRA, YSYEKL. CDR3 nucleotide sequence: TGCGCCAGCAGCCACCTCGGGGGGACAGGGGGCTGGGGCACTGAAGCTTTCTTT. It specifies CASSHLGGTGGWGTEAFF.

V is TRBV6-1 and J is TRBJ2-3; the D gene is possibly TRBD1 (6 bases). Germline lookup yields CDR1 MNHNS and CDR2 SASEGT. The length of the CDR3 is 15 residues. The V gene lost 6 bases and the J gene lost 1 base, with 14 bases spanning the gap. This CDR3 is CASSLTGLGTDTQYF. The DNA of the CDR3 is TGTGCCAGCAGCCTAACAGGGTTGGGCACAGATACGCAGTATTTT.

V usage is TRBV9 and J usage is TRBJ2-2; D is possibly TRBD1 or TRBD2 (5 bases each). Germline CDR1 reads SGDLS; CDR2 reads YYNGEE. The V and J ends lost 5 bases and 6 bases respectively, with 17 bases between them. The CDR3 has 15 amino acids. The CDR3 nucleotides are TGTGCCAGCAGTAGTCGGGACGCTCAGTCCGGGGAGCTGTTTTTT. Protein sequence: CASSSRDAQSGELFF.

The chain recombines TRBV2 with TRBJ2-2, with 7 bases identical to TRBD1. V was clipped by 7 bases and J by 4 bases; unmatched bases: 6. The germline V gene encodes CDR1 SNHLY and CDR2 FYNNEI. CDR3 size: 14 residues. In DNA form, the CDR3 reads TGTGCCAGCATAAGGGGGCTCAGCACCGGGGAGCTGTTTTTT. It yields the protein CASIRGLSTGELFF.

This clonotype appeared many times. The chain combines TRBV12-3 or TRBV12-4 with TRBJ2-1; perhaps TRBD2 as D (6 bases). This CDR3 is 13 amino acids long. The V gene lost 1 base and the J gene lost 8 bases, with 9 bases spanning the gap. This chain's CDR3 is CASSLGGGYEQFF. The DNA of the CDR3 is TGTGCCAGCAGTTTAGGGGGAGGCTATGAGCAGTTCTTC.

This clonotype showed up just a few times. Here the CDR3 reads CASSRTGNPPYEQYF. The CDR3 bases are TGTGCCAGCAGCCGGACTGGGAATCCCCCCTACGAGCAGTACTTC. The chain is built from TRBV7-3 and TRBJ2-7; maybe TRBD2 (5 bases). Germline CDR1 and CDR2: SGHTA and FQGTGA. V was cut by 5 bases and J by 2 bases, with 16 bases left in between. The CDR3 is made up of 15 amino acids.

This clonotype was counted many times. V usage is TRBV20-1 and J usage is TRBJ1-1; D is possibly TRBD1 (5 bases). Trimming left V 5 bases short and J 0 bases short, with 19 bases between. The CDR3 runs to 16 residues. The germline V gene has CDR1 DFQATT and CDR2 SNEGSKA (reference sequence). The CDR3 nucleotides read TGCAGTGCTGGAAGAAGCTACAGGTTTTTGAACACTGAAGCTTTCTTT. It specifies CSAGRSYRFLNTEAFF.